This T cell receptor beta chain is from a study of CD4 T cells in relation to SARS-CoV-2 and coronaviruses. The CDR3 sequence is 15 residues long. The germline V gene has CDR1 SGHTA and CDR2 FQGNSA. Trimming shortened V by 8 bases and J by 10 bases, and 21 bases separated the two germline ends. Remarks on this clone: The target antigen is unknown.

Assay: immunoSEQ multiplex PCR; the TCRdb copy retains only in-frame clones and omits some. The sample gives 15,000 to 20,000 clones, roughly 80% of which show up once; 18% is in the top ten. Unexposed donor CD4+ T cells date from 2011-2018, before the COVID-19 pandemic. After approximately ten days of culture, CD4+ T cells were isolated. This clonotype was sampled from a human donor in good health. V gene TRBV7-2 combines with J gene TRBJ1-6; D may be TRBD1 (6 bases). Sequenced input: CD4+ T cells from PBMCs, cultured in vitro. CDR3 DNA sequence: TGTGCCAGCGAGCCCGCTAACAGGGTAGGCTCACCCCTCCACTTT. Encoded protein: CASEPANRVGSPLHF.